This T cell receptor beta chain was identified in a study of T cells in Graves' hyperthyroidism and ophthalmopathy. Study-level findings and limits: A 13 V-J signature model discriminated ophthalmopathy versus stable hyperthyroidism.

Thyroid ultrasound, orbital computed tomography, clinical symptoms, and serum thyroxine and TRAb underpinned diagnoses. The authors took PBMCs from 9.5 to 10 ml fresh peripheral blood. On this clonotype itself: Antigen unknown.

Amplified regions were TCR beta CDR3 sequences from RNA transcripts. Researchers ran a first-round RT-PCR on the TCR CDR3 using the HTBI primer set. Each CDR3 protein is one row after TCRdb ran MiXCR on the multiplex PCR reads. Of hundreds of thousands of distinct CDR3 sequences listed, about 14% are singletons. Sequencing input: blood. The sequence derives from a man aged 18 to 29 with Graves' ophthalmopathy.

DNA for the CDR3: TGTACCACCAGTGATGGACAGGGGGCTGGTGAAAAACTGTTTTTT. This translates into CTTSDGQGAGEKLFF. The V call is TRBV2, the J call TRBJ1-4, with TRBD1 identical over 11 bases. This CDR3 is built from 15 residues. Germline-derived CDR1 and CDR2 are SNHLY and FYNNEI. The full variable domain, completed using reference TRBV2 and TRBJ1-4, is EPEVTQTPSHQVTQMGQEVILRCVPISNHLYFYWYRQILGQKVEFLVSFYNNEISEKSEIFDDQFSVERPDGSNFTLKIRSTKLEDSAMYFCTTSDGQGAGEKLFFGSGTQLSVL.